This note documents a single TCR beta chain sequence. The target antigen is unknown. V shed 5 bases and J 0 bases; nucleotides not matched to a gene: 3. CDR1 and CDR2 from the germline V gene are SEHNR and FQNEAQ (reference sequence). This CDR3 has 15 residues. This specimen belongs to a study of cytomegalovirus exposure and HLA in healthy donors. Study-level background: Early released data had roughly 81 million unique TCRs, all coming from HLA-typed donors. Clustering assigned 70% to 90% of the roughly 400 genotyped donors to the Caucasian-associated ancestry cluster.

PCR involved 60 Vbeta and 13 Jbeta primers. Only in-frame clones appear in the TCRdb table, and some are missing; sequencing was by immunoSEQ multiplex PCR. This sample carries about 160,000 clones, with 2% to 2.5% going to the ten biggest clones. Broader study findings: There were several of the most significant clusters that appeared linked to common viral pathogens in a later analysis.

The rearrangement joins TRBV7-9 to TRBJ1-1; 10 bases match TRBD1. The sequenced sample consisted of PBMCs. This clonotype was sampled from a man aged 25-40 years in good health and CMV-seronegative. The CDR3 bases are TGTGCCAGCAGCCGCGGACAGGGGGTGAACACTGAAGCTTTCTTT. It specifies CASSRGQGVNTEAFF.